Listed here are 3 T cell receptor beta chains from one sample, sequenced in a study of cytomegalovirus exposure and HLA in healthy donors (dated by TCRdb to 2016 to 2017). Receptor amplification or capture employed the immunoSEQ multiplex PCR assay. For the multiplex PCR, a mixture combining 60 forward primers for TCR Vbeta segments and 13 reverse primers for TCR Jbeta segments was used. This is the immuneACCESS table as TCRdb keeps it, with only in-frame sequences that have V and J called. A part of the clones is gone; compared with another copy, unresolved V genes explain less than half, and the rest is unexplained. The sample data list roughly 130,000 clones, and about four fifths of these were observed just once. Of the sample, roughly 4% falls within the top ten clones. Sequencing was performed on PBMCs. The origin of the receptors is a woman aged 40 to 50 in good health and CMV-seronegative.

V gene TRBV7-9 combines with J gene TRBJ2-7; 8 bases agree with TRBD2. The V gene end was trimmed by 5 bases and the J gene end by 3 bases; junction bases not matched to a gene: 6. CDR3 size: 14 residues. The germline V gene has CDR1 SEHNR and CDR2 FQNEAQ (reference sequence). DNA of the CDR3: TGTGCCAGCAGCGCACCGGGACTAGTCTACGAGCAGTACTTC. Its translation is CASSAPGLVYEQYF.

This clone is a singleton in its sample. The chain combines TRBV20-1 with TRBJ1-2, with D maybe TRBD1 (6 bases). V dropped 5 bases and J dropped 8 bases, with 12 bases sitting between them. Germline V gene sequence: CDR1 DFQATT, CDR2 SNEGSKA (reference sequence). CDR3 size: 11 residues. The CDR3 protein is CSAPGETGYTF. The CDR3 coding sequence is TGCAGTGCTCCAGGGGAAACGGGCTACACCTTC.

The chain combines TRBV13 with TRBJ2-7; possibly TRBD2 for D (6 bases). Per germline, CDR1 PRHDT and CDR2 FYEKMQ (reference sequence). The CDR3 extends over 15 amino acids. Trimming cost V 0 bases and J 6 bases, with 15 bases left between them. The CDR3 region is CASSLGSGPAREQYF. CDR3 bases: TGTGCCAGCAGCTTAGGTAGCGGTCCCGCCCGCGAGCAGTACTTC.